This paragraph reports one T cell receptor (beta chain). Its matching antigen is unknown. The data were produced by immunoSEQ multiplex PCR, yet TCRdb's version contains in-frame clones alone and is incomplete. The data contain around 13,000 clones, roughly three quarters of them singletons. These data come from a study of PD-1 blockade in classical Hodgkin lymphoma. Background on the study: With a 2-week interval, patients received intravenous nivolumab at 3 mg/kg.

Every patient experienced relapse after autologous stem cell transplantation, and brentuximab vedotin exposure varied. Magnetic depletion of non-target cells from thawed PBMCs yielded purified CD8+ T cells. Reported best responses ranged across complete response, partial response or progressive disease. This CDR3 is built from 20 residues. Looked up from germline, CDR1 is SGHVS and CDR2 is FQNEAQ. The V and J ends lost 4 bases and 5 bases respectively, with 27 bases between them. Whole-study findings and limits: Repertoires differed for reasons still undefined, possibly disease activity or prior therapy. It was reported that newly diagnosed patients had less baseline TCR diversity than healthy donors.

The chain links TRBV7-8 to TRBJ2-6, with D perhaps TRBD1 (5 bases). Specimen: CD8+ T cells from blood, collected at baseline. The TCR originated in a human donor with classical Hodgkin lymphoma. The CDR3 DNA sequence: TGTGCCAGCAGCTCAAGACAGCGCTTTAATCTCTGGGGTTGGGCCAACGTCCTGACTTTC. It codes for CASSSRQRFNLWGWANVLTF.